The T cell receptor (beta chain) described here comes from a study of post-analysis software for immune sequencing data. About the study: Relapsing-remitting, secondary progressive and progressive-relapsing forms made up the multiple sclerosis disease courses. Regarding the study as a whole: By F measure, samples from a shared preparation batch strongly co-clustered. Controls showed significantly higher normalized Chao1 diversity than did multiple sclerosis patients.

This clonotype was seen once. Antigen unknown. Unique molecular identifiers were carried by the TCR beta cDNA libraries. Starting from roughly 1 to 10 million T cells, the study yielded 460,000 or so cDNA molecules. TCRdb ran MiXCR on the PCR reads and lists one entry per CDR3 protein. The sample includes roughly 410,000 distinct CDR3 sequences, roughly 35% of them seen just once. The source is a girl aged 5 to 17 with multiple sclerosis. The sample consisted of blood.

Written as DNA, the CDR3 is TGTGCCAGCAGCCATGTAACGGGAGGCTGCGAGCAGTACTTC. Protein product: CASSHVTGGCEQYF. The chain couples TRBV7-8 to TRBJ2-7; the match to TRBD2 covers 7 bases. Unmatched junction bases numbered 10, after V lost 5 bases and J lost 6 bases. In germline, CDR1 is SGHVS, CDR2 FQNEAQ. The CDR3 is made up of 14 amino acids.